This TCR beta chain was observed in a study of PD-L1 blockade in urothelial cancer. As for the study in general: Prior chemotherapy in patients spanned 0 to 3 regimens. Blood analysis was done at 3 weeks (second dose) and 6 weeks after treatment began.

The CDR3 length is 15 residues. Trimming cost V 7 bases and J 4 bases; bases outside gene matches: 7. Looked up from germline, CDR1 is MNHNY and CDR2 is SVGAGI (reference sequence). As for time point: pretreatment peripheral blood. It was locally advanced or metastatic urothelial carcinoma that patients had. General study points: More expansion of tumor-associated blood clones, seen at 3 weeks, marked durable-benefit patients.

The assay was immunoSEQ multiplex PCR, and TCRdb's table has in-frame clones only and misses some. The data hold approximately 32,000 clones, with 80% to 90% observed a single time. Concerning this clone: The antigen is undetermined.

Here the sequenced sample was PBMCs, taken around atezolizumab (anti-PD-L1) treatment. The rearrangement joins TRBV6-6 to TRBJ1-5; the match to TRBD1 covers 10 bases. The receptor comes from a man aged 55 to 70 with urothelial cancer. CDR3 amino acids: CASIPDRGVNQPQHF. CDR3 sequence (DNA): TGTGCCAGCATCCCGGACAGGGGGGTAAATCAGCCCCAGCATTTT.